Listed here are 7 T cell receptor beta chains from one sample, sequenced in a study of T-cell memory formation after mild COVID-19 (dated by TCRdb to the early 2020s). The library was built by means of 5' RACE. Sequencing instrument: Illumina NovaSeq 6000. In-frame beta chains were kept once TCRdb had trimmed the public reads at Q25 with fastp and called clones with MiXCR. Each entry is one CDR3 protein sequence, shown with its most common DNA and genes. In all, the sample holds 300,000 to 400,000 distinct CDR3 sequences, and 25% to 30% of those were seen once. The top ten clones comprise about 13% of the sample. Specimen: PBMCs or a T cell subset sorted from them (not recorded which). The receptors shown here come from an adult woman who had mild COVID-19 (a few samples of this study predate the infection). The sample titles of this study are shuffled in the database, so cell type and time point are left out; the donor was told from shared clones.

Remarks on this clonotype: The germline gene is not matched at one end of the junction; a read error may be the cause. CDR3 coding DNA: TGTGCCACCAGTGATCGGACTAGCGGGAGCACCACTTTT. Encoded protein: CATSDRTSGSTTF. This chain connects TRBV24-1 to TRBJ2-3; 13 bases align to TRBD2. The CDR3 contains 13 residues. Germline-derived CDR1 and CDR2 are KGHDR and SFDVKD.

This clonotype has just a few counts. The chain has TRBV7-3 and TRBJ2-7; D might be TRBD1 (5 bases). The ends were cut back, 5 bases at V and 1 base at J, with 12 bases in the middle. Germline V gene sequence: CDR1 SGHTA, CDR2 FQGTGA. The CDR3 spans 14 residues. CDR3 residues: CASSPSTDSYEQYF. CDR3 DNA sequence: TGTGCCAGCAGCCCCTCGACAGATTCCTACGAGCAGTACTTC.

This chain joins TRBV6-2 or TRBV6-3 and TRBJ1-2; D not certain. V lost 1 base and J 6 bases, leaving 12 bases between the germline ends. Germline V gene sequence: CDR1 MNHEY, CDR2 SVGEGT. The CDR3 is made up of 14 amino acids. The CDR3 DNA is TGTGCCAGCAGTTACTGGCCAGGCCAGGATGGCTACACCTTC. Encoded protein: CASSYWPGQDGYTF.

A few counts support this clonotype. The chain uses TRBV12-3 or TRBV12-4 and TRBJ1-5, with D tentatively TRBD1 (5 bases). The CDR3 contains 15 residues. The V gene lost 2 bases and the J gene lost 0 bases, with 8 bases spanning the gap. CDR3 in amino acids: CASSLSGHSNQPQHF. The CDR3 DNA sequence: TGTGCCAGCAGTTTATCAGGGCATAGCAATCAGCCCCAGCATTTT.

This clonotype was observed a few times. The chain links TRBV24-1 to TRBJ2-3, with a possible D match to TRBD2 (6 bases). The CDR3 length is 15 residues. V lost 4 bases, J lost 3 bases, and 13 bases lay in between. Per the germline V gene, CDR1 is KGHDR and CDR2 is SFDVKD. The DNA for the CDR3 is TGTGCCACCAGTGACTTCACCGGGACTACAGATACGCAGTATTTT. It is translated as CATSDFTGTTDTQYF.

This clonotype was observed a few times. This sequence joins TRBV15 and TRBJ2-5, with TRBD1 as a possible D gene (6 bases). This CDR3 is 13 amino acids long. Trimming removed 8 bases from V and 2 bases from J, with 12 bases in between. Germline V CDR1 and CDR2: LNHNV, YYDKDF (reference sequence). The CDR3 protein is CATGLTGQETQYF. CDR3 DNA: TGTGCCACCGGCCTAACAGGGCAAGAGACCCAGTACTTC.

This clonotype turned up a few times. The chain couples TRBV7-9 to TRBJ2-3; D is perhaps TRBD1 (5 bases). Germline V lookup: CDR1 SEHNR, CDR2 FQNEAQ (reference sequence). V shed 4 bases and J shed 2 bases, with 13 bases lying between them. CDR3 length equals 15 residues. The CDR3 DNA is TGTGCCAGCAGCTGGACCCAAGGGGACACAGATACGCAGTATTTT. Its protein is CASSWTQGDTDTQYF.